This T cell receptor (beta chain) was sequenced in a study of T cell responses to AZD1222 COVID-19 vaccine. Study-wide points: In the spike-specific TCR repertoire, nearly half reportedly target unmutated variant regions. An increase in Spike-specific TCR breadth and depth was observed after two AZD1222 doses. Clonal diversity was possibly underestimated; the donors were predominantly white British and more often female.

With respect to this clone: Its target is unknown.

Using immunoSEQ multiplex PCR, the repertoire was profiled, and TCRdb retains in-frame clones only, with some absent. This table has about 110,000 clones, about nine tenths appearing once. Second-dose schedules of about 4 or about 12 weeks were combined. The V segment lost 3 bases and the J segment 5 bases; nucleotides outside the gene matches: 6. This CDR3 spans 14 amino acids. CDR1 SGHRS and CDR2 YFSETQ come from the germline V gene. The starting material was peripheral blood, obtained 28 days after the second AZD1222 dose. V usage is TRBV5-1 and J usage is TRBJ2-7; 9 bases match TRBD1. The TCR comes from an adult who received the AZD1222 COVID-19 vaccine. The DNA for the CDR3 is TGCGCCAGCAGCTGGGGGACAGGGCTCAACGAGCAGTACTTC. It translates to CASSWGTGLNEQYF.